The 24 T cell receptor beta chains in this list originate from one sample, sequenced in a study of shared clonotypes between healthy human individuals (dated by TCRdb to about 2020). CD8 naive samples consisted of CD45RO-negative cells that were positively selected for CCR7, yielding a CD45RA+CCR7+ population without TemRA cells. Receptors were amplified or captured by the immunoSEQ multiplex PCR assay. This is the immuneACCESS table as TCRdb keeps it, with only in-frame sequences that have V and J called. A part of the clones is gone; compared with another copy, unresolved V genes explain less than half, and the rest is unexplained. The sample table records roughly 890,000 clones; 80% to 95% of these occur just once. Jointly, the top ten make up approximately 25% of the sample. Sequenced: naive CD8+ T cells sorted from blood. The cell subset or site label for this specimen denotes: CD45RA+CCR7+. The receptors were gathered from a man aged 30 to 45 in good health.

This chain links TRBV14 with TRBJ2-7, with D uncertain. The germline V gene encodes CDR1 SGHDN and CDR2 FVKESK. The CDR3 loop spans 16 amino acids. Trimming left V 3 bases short and J 0 bases short, with 15 bases between. CDR3 nucleotides: TGTGCCAGCAGCCACCACCCCAGTACCGTCTCCTACGAGCAGTACTTC. Residues: CASSHHPSTVSYEQYF.

The chain carries TRBV30 and TRBJ2-3, with 10 bases aligning to TRBD2. Losses at the gene ends were 0 bases for V and 3 bases for J; bases not matched to a gene: 3. The germline V gene encodes CDR1 GTSNPN and CDR2 SVGIG (reference sequence). There are 15 residues in the CDR3. In nucleotides, the CDR3 is TGTGCCTGGAGTGTACAGCGGGAGGGGACAGATACGCAGTATTTT. Its translation is CAWSVQREGTDTQYF.

Turning to this clone: A far larger clone differs by one base, so this is likely a read error. This CDR3 is also generated by other DNA sequences in the sample. The chain employs TRBV11-3 and TRBJ2-5; no reliable D call. CDR3 size: 12 residues. Trimming removed 2 bases at V and 3 bases at J, with 4 bases between. From germline, CDR1 is SGHNT and CDR2 YENEEA. The CDR3 sequence: CASSLLEETQYF. The CDR3 region has the DNA TGTGCCAGCAGCTTATTGGAAGAGACCCAGTACTTC.

The rearrangement uses TRBV19 and TRBJ2-2; 11 bases align to TRBD2. After removal of 7 bases from V and 9 bases from J, the junction contained 7 bases not matched to a gene. Germline V lookup: CDR1 LNHDA, CDR2 SQIVND (reference sequence). This CDR3 contains 14 residues. The CDR3 DNA reads TGTGCCAGTACGGTAGCGGGAGGGTCTAGGGAGCTGTTTTTT. This translates into CASTVAGGSRELFF.

The chain carries TRBV19 and TRBJ2-7; TRBD1 matches 9 bases. CDR3 length: 14 residues. V dropped 5 bases and J dropped 3; count of bases not matched to a gene: 5. Germline V lookup: CDR1 LNHDA, CDR2 SQIVND (reference sequence). The DNA for the CDR3 is TGTGCCAGTAGTGTCCGGGACAGGGACTACGAGCAGTACTTC. Its protein product is CASSVRDRDYEQYF.

This rearrangement joins TRBV6-5 to TRBJ1-5; D is possibly TRBD1 (6 bases). The CDR3 length is 14 residues. Trimming shortened V by 0 bases and J by 7 bases, and 10 bases separated the two germline ends. Germline V gives CDR1 MNHEY, CDR2 SVGAGI. The CDR3 protein is CASSYSGGHQPQHF. Here the CDR3 DNA reads TGTGCCAGCAGTTACTCGGGGGGGCACCAGCCCCAGCATTTT.

The chain employs TRBV19 and TRBJ2-1, with 11 bases that match TRBD1. The trim removed 9 bases at V and 3 bases at J, leaving 1 base unmatched. The CDR3 has 13 amino acids. CDR1 is LNHDA and CDR2 is SQIVND in the germline V gene (reference sequence). CDR3 sequence (DNA): TGTGCCAGCGGGACAGGGGGCTACAATGAGCAGTTCTTC. Protein product: CASGTGGYNEQFF.

This chain uses TRBV29-1 with TRBJ2-5, with 14 bases identical to TRBD2. The germline gives CDR1 SQVTM, CDR2 ANQGSEA. The CDR3 extends over 14 amino acids. V gave up 6 bases and J gave up 3 bases; unmatched junction bases: 3. CDR3: CSVVGLAGEETQYF. CDR3 DNA: TGCAGCGTCGTGGGACTAGCGGGAGAAGAGACCCAGTACTTC.

This chain uses TRBV30 with TRBJ1-4, with D uncertain. Trimming left V 5 bases short and J 0 bases short, with 10 bases between. The CDR3 sequence is 14 residues long. Germline CDR1 and CDR2: GTSNPN and SVGIG (reference sequence). CDR3 residues: CAWGGIATNEKLFF. In DNA, the CDR3 is TGTGCCTGGGGTGGGATTGCAACTAATGAAAAACTGTTTTTT.

The J gene is TRBJ2-5, the V gene TRBV7-9; D is unclear. The CDR3 extends over 12 amino acids. CDR1 is SEHNR and CDR2 is FQNEAQ in the germline V gene (reference sequence). V lost 3 bases and J 5 bases, leaving 7 bases between the germline ends. CDR3 protein: CASSFTGETQYF. The CDR3 nucleotides read TGTGCCAGCAGCTTTACCGGGGAGACCCAGTACTTC.

The J gene is TRBJ2-7, the V gene TRBV11-2; 9 bases are shared with TRBD1. The CDR3 has 15 residues. Germline V gene data show CDR1 as SGHAT and CDR2 as FQNNGV. After removal of 5 bases from V and 7 bases from J, the junction contained 12 bases not matched to a gene. The CDR3 region has the DNA TGTGCCAGCAGCGGGAGGGACAGGGTGGGGAGGGAGCAGTACTTC. Its translation is CASSGRDRVGREQYF.

The chain combines TRBV15 with TRBJ2-1; D not resolved. Trimming took off 6 bases at V and 0 bases at J, with 12 bases between the two ends. Per germline, CDR1 LNHNV and CDR2 YYDKDF (reference sequence). This CDR3 region has 15 residues. The CDR3 nucleotides are TGTGCCACCAGTGTAGCAGGAAACTCCTACAATGAGCAGTTCTTC. Translating it yields CATSVAGNSYNEQFF.

The chain has TRBV4-1 and TRBJ2-1; 12 bases map to TRBD2. V was pared by 4 bases and J by 8 bases, with 6 bases of the junction left unmatched. There are 15 residues in the CDR3. Germline loops: CDR1 MGHRA, CDR2 YSYEKL. The CDR3 reads CASSLLAGGPYEQFF. The CDR3 nucleotides read TGCGCCAGCAGCCTTCTAGCGGGAGGGCCTTATGAGCAGTTCTTC.

The rearrangement joins TRBV29-1 to TRBJ2-5, with D possibly matching TRBD2 (6 bases). Germline V gene sequence: CDR1 SQVTM, CDR2 ANQGSEA. V lost 6 bases and J lost 9, with 17 bases in between. The length of the CDR3 is 12 residues. CDR3 amino acids: CSVRRGLRAQYF. DNA for the CDR3: TGCAGCGTCCGAAGGGGACTGCGGGCCCAGTACTTC.

The chain links TRBV5-4 to TRBJ2-5; D perhaps matches TRBD2 (6 bases). V lost 2 bases and J lost 4, with 15 bases in between. The germline CDR1 and CDR2 sequences are SGHNT and YYREEE (reference sequence). The CDR3 has 15 residues. Here the CDR3 reads CASSLVRERPETQYF. The CDR3, as DNA: TGTGCCAGCAGCTTAGTACGGGAGCGCCCAGAGACCCAGTACTTC.

Remarks on this clone: Other DNA sequences in the sample encode the same CDR3. The chain couples TRBV11-2 to TRBJ2-7, with TRBD2 as a possible D gene (6 bases). Germline CDR1 and CDR2: SGHAT and FQNNGV. Deletions cut 3 bases from V and 6 bases from J, with 6 bases between. The CDR3 totals 11 residues. DNA for the CDR3: TGTGCCAGCAGCTTCGGGGGCGAGCAGTACTTC. Its translation: CASSFGGEQYF. Together with reference TRBV11-2 and TRBJ2-7, the CDR3 gives the full variable domain: EAGVAQSPRYKIIEKRQSVAFWCNPISGHATLYWYQQILGQGPKLLIQFQNNGVVDDSQLPKDRFSAERLKGVDSTLKIQPAKLEDSAVYLCASSFGGEQYFGPGTRLTVT.

The gene calls are TRBV10-2 and TRBJ2-1, with 10 bases identical to TRBD2. The CDR3 has 15 amino acids. The ends lost 4 bases at V and 5 bases at J; junction bases unmatched: 5. Germline-derived CDR1 and CDR2 are WSHSY and SAAADI. This chain's CDR3 is CASSVLAGEHNEQFF. The CDR3 DNA follows: TGCGCCAGCAGTGTCCTAGCGGGAGAACACAATGAGCAGTTCTTC.

This chain joins TRBV9 and TRBJ2-2; 7 bases map to TRBD1. CDR3 size: 17 residues. J lost 2 bases, V lost 4 bases, and 11 bases had no gene match. Germline CDR1 and CDR2: SGDLS and YYNGEE. The CDR3 DNA reads TGTGCCAGCAGCACAGACAGGGTGGGCCCAAACACCGGGGAGCTGTTTTTT. The encoded protein is CASSTDRVGPNTGELFF.

This clone has just one count. The J gene is TRBJ1-1, the V gene TRBV18; D ambiguous. CDR3 size: 20 residues. CDR1 and CDR2 from the germline V gene are KGHSH and LQKENI. V lost 4 bases, J lost 3 bases, and 30 bases lay in between. Here the CDR3 DNA reads TGTGCCAGCTCACTCGGTTACGTGACGGAACACCACACCTCTCACACTGAAGCTTTCTTT. Amino acid sequence: CASSLGYVTEHHTSHTEAFF.

The chain couples TRBV7-6 to TRBJ2-1, with a tentative D call TRBD2 (5 bases). CDR3 length: 18 amino acids. The V gene lost 1 base and the J gene lost 4 bases, with 20 bases spanning the gap. CDR1 is SGHVS, CDR2 FNYEAQ, per germline. CDR3 nucleotides: TGTGCCAGCAGCTTAGGCCTCGGAATCGGAGGAGATTACAATGAGCAGTTCTTC. It encodes CASSLGLGIGGDYNEQFF.

The rearrangement uses TRBV6-6 and TRBJ2-2; D possibly corresponds to TRBD1 (5 bases). CDR1 is MNHNY, CDR2 SVGAGI, per germline (reference sequence). The length of the CDR3 is 15 residues. The germline V and J ends were trimmed by 4 bases and 2 bases, with 11 bases remaining between them. CDR3 coding DNA: TGTGCCAGCAGTTGGTTTGGGGCCAACACCGGGGAGCTGTTTTTT. Protein product: CASSWFGANTGELFF.

The V call is TRBV27, the J call TRBJ1-1, with D tentatively TRBD1 (5 bases). Trimming took off 4 bases at V and 11 bases at J, with 20 bases between the two ends. There are 14 residues in the CDR3. Germline V gene data show CDR1 as MNHEY and CDR2 as SMNVEV (reference sequence). The CDR3 loop reads CASSSSGIGAEAFF. DNA for the CDR3: TGTGCCAGCAGTTCCTCGGGGATCGGGGCAGAGGCTTTCTTT.

CDR3 sequence reads: CASYFGNNEQFF. CDR3 in DNA: TGTGCCAGCTACTTTGGGAACAATGAGCAGTTCTTC. The chain carries TRBV5-4 and TRBJ2-1; D unclear. In germline, CDR1 is SGHNT, CDR2 YYREEE (reference sequence). Trimming shortened V by 7 bases and J by 5 bases, and 10 bases separated the two germline ends. This CDR3 has 12 residues.

The V and J genes are TRBV6-5 and TRBJ2-7; unclear D gene. V was clipped by 0 bases and J by 2 bases, with 11 bases between them. The CDR3 consists of 15 residues. The germline CDR1 and CDR2 sequences are MNHEY and SVGAGI. CDR3 in amino acids: CASSYSSLGTYEQYF. The CDR3 bases are TGTGCCAGCAGTTACTCCTCGCTAGGGACCTACGAGCAGTACTTC.